These T cell receptor beta chains were read from a single sample in a study of blood T cell repertoires in COVID-19. Produced via immunoSEQ multiplex PCR; TCRdb's table is partial and in-frame only. Altogether approximately 99,000 clones are present, approximately 85% being singletons, with the ten largest covering over 2%. The sequenced material came from peripheral blood. Receptors originate from a human donor in a cohort sampled during active COVID-19. The CDR3 runs from the conserved cysteine through the conserved F or W. The D gene is left open where the match is weak. The size of a clone is reported for some rows only, either as once, few or many, or as a class for expanded clones.

-,TRBJ1-6,TRBV30,-,CAWSPGGNSPLHF,TGTGCCTGGAGTCCAGGAGGAAATTCACCCCTCCACTTT
-,TRBJ2-2,TRBV5-1,-,CASSLQGNTGELFF,TGCGCCAGCAGCTTGCAGGGGAACACCGGGGAGCTGTTTTTT
-,TRBJ1-4,TRBV19,-,CASSSGWGLKDEKLFF,TGTGCCAGTAGCTCTGGGTGGGGACTTAAGGACGAAAAACTGTTTTTT
-,TRBJ2-7,TRBV18,-,CASSPLGGRDEQYF,TGTGCCAGCTCACCCCTTGGGGGCAGGGACGAGCAGTACTTC
-,TRBJ2-7,TRBV2,-,CASSGTAYYEQYF,TGTGCCAGCAGTGGAACAGCTTACTACGAGCAGTACTTC
-,TRBJ1-3,TRBV23-1,TRBD1,CASSQGQGLDTIYF,TGCGCCAGCAGTCAAGGACAGGGTCTAGACACCATATATTTT
-,TRBJ1-2,TRBV30,-,CAWSPPSGARTSYGYTF,TGTGCCTGGAGTCCCCCCTCAGGGGCCCGAACCTCGTATGGCTACACCTTC
-,TRBJ2-5,TRBV12-5,TRBD2,CASGFSSGASTQYF,TGTGCTAGTGGTTTCTCTAGCGGGGCTTCGACCCAGTACTTC
-,TRBJ2-1,TRBV6-5,-,CASSSGGATYNEQFF,TGTGCCAGCAGCTCCGGAGGGGCCACCTACAATGAGCAGTTCTTC
-,TRBJ2-7,TRBV27,TRBD2,CASSLSRGGISGEQYF,TGTGCCAGCAGTTTATCGCGGGGGGGGATCTCGGGCGAGCAGTACTTC
-,TRBJ2-5,TRBV28,-,CASVRSEIQETQYF,TGTGCCAGCGTACGGTCGGAGATCCAAGAGACCCAGTACTTC
-,TRBJ1-4,TRBV15,TRBD1,CATSMGQSGSGLEKLFF,TGTGCCACCAGCATGGGACAGTCGGGCTCGGGGTTAGAAAAACTGTTTTTT
-,TRBJ1-5,TRBV9,-,CASSVVGDSNQPQHF,TGTGCCAGCAGCGTAGTGGGAGATAGCAATCAGCCCCAGCATTTT
-,TRBJ1-1,TRBV7-8,-,CASSLEGAGFTEAFF,TGTGCCAGCAGCCTAGAAGGGGCAGGGTTCACTGAAGCTTTCTTT
-,TRBJ2-1,TRBV2,-,CASSPGLVDRFGEQFF,TGTGCCAGCAGCCCTGGACTCGTGGATCGTTTCGGTGAGCAGTTCTTC
-,TRBJ1-1,TRBV19,-,CASNKGQGTLSEAFF,TGTGCCAGTAATAAAGGTCAGGGTACCCTTTCGGAAGCTTTCTTT
-,TRBJ1-1,TRBV11-2,TRBD1,CASSWDRNTEAFF,TGTGCCAGCAGCTGGGACAGGAACACTGAAGCTTTCTTT
-,TRBJ2-1,TRBV7-9,TRBD2,CASSVSGSRLYNEQFF,TGTGCCAGCAGCGTCAGCGGGAGCCGCCTATACAATGAGCAGTTCTTC
-,TRBJ1-1,TRBV6-5,-,CASSYGQMNTEAFF,TGTGCCAGCAGTTACGGACAGATGAACACTGAAGCTTTCTTT
-,TRBJ2-7,TRBV5-1,-,CASSLEGGVYEQYF,TGCGCCAGCAGCTTGGAGGGCGGGGTATACGAGCAGTACTTC
-,TRBJ2-1,TRBV29-1,TRBD1,CSVLDLTGSRNEQFF,TGCAGCGTTCTAGATTTGACAGGGTCGAGGAATGAGCAGTTCTTC
-,TRBJ1-2,TRBV20-1,TRBD1,CSASGGTGSYYTF,TGCAGTGCTAGTGGGGGGACAGGGTCCTACTACACCTTC
-,TRBJ2-2,TRBV5-1,TRBD1,CASSLFRQGGTGELFF,TGCGCCAGCAGCTTATTCCGACAGGGGGGCACCGGGGAGCTGTTTTTT
-,TRBJ2-5,TRBV6-1,-,CASSEAGRVSQETQYF,TGTGCCAGCAGTGAAGCTGGCAGGGTTTCGCAAGAGACCCAGTACTTC
-,TRBJ2-3,TRBV2,TRBD1,CASGTGVTDTQYF,TGTGCCAGCGGGACAGGGGTCACAGATACGCAGTATTTT
-,TRBJ2-3,TRBV19,TRBD2,CASSLRIAGGRDTQYF,TGTGCCAGTAGTCTAAGGATCGCGGGGGGCAGGGATACGCAGTATTTT
-,TRBJ2-7,TRBV19,-,CASSDRGSSYEQYF,TGTGCCAGTAGTGATCGGGGGAGCTCCTACGAGCAGTACTTC
-,TRBJ2-2,TRBV7-9,-,CASSLPHKNTGELFF,TGTGCCAGCAGCTTACCCCACAAGAACACCGGGGAGCTGTTTTTT
-,TRBJ2-7,TRBV28,-,CASSLRRTGEQYF,TGTGCCAGCAGTTTGAGGAGGACTGGGGAGCAGTACTTC
once,TRBJ2-5,TRBV7-2,TRBD2,CASSTRLAGETQYF,TGTGCCAGCAGCACTCGACTAGCAGGGGAGACCCAGTACTTC
-,TRBJ1-1,TRBV18,TRBD1,CASSPATVQGAAFF,TGTGCCAGCTCACCAGCCACAGTACAGGGGGCAGCTTTCTTT
-,TRBJ1-1,TRBV6-4,-,CASSETASPSNTEAFF,TGTGCCAGCAGTGAGACAGCCTCACCTTCGAACACTGAAGCTTTCTTT
-,TRBJ2-7,TRBV28,TRBD1,CASSQGQAHEQYF,TGTGCCAGCAGCCAGGGACAGGCCCACGAGCAGTACTTC
-,TRBJ2-5,TRBV2,TRBD2,CASSEAGSGGSGTQYF,TGTGCCAGCAGTGAAGCCGGTAGCGGGGGCTCCGGGACCCAGTACTTC
-,TRBJ2-3,TRBV7-3,TRBD2,CASSTSGSITDTQYF,TGTGCCAGCAGCACTAGCGGGAGCATCACAGATACGCAGTATTTT
-,TRBJ1-4,TRBV12-3/TRBV12-4,-,CASSEADEKLFF,TGTGCCAGCAGCGAAGCGGACGAAAAACTGTTTTTT
few,TRBJ1-1,TRBV5-1,TRBD1,CASSPYDREEAEAFF,TGCGCCAGCAGCCCCTACGACAGGGAGGAGGCTGAAGCTTTCTTT
-,TRBJ1-4,TRBV28,-,CASSSPRQGRNEKLFF,TGTGCCAGCAGTTCCCCCCGGCAGGGAAGAAATGAAAAACTGTTTTTT
-,TRBJ2-7,TRBV7-9,TRBD2,CASSLGSSGNYEQYF,TGTGCCAGCAGCTTAGGGTCTAGCGGAAATTACGAGCAGTACTTC
-,TRBJ2-3,TRBV3-1/TRBV3-2,-,CASSQGATPDTQYF,TGTGCCAGCAGCCAAGGGGCGACCCCGGATACGCAGTATTTT
-,TRBJ1-5,TRBV19,-,CASSDRTASNQPQHF,TGTGCCAGTAGTGACAGGACAGCCAGCAATCAGCCCCAGCATTTT
-,TRBJ2-5,TRBV6-2/TRBV6-3,-,CASSFQGGIQETQYF,TGTGCCAGCAGTTTCCAGGGGGGCATCCAAGAGACCCAGTACTTC
-,TRBJ2-1,TRBV30,TRBD1,CAWRKGDRDYNEQFF,TGTGCCTGGAGAAAAGGGGACAGGGATTACAATGAGCAGTTCTTC
-,TRBJ1-2,TRBV4-1,-,CASSQDHGDYGYTF,TGCGCCAGCAGCCAAGATCACGGGGACTATGGCTACACCTTC
-,TRBJ1-6,TRBV11-2,-,CASRGEGRSPLHF,TGTGCCAGCAGGGGGGAGGGTAGATCACCCCTCCACTTT
once,TRBJ2-3,TRBV5-1,TRBD2,CASSLFGPREVNTDTQYF,TGCGCCAGCAGCTTATTCGGACCGCGGGAGGTTAACACAGATACGCAGTATTTT
few,TRBJ1-3,TRBV5-1,-,CASSQGSGNTIYF,TGCGCCAGCAGCCAGGGGTCTGGAAACACCATATATTTT
-,TRBJ2-7,TRBV2,TRBD2,CASRRTSGVYEQYF,TGTGCCAGCAGACGGACTAGCGGGGTCTACGAGCAGTACTTC
-,TRBJ1-1,TRBV19,-,CASSWTTTDTEAFF,TGTGCCAGTAGCTGGACAACGACGGACACTGAAGCTTTCTTT
once,TRBJ1-2,TRBV6-5,-,CASSTGNSGYTF,TGTGCCAGCAGTACAGGGAACTCTGGCTACACCTTC
-,TRBJ1-2,TRBV3-1/TRBV3-2,-,CASSHYRVSGYTF,TGTGCCAGCAGCCATTACAGGGTTTCGGGCTACACCTTC
few,TRBJ1-1,TRBV9,-,CASSAGQYTEAFF,TGTGCCAGCAGCGCCGGACAGTACACTGAAGCTTTCTTT
-,TRBJ2-2,TRBV5-1,-,CASSGKEAGELFF,TGCGCCAGCAGTGGGAAGGAGGCCGGGGAGCTGTTTTTT